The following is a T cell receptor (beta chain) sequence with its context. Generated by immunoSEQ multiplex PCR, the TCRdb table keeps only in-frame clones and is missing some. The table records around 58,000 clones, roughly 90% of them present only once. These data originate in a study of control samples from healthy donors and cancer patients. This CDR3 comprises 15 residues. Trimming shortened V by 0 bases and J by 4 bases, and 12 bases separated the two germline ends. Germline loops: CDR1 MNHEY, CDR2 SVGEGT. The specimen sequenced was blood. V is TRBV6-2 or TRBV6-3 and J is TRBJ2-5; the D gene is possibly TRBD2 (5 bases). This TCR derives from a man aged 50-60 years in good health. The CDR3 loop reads CASSYSIESGETQYF. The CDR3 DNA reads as TGTGCCAGCAGTTACTCGATAGAGAGCGGAGAGACCCAGTACTTC.